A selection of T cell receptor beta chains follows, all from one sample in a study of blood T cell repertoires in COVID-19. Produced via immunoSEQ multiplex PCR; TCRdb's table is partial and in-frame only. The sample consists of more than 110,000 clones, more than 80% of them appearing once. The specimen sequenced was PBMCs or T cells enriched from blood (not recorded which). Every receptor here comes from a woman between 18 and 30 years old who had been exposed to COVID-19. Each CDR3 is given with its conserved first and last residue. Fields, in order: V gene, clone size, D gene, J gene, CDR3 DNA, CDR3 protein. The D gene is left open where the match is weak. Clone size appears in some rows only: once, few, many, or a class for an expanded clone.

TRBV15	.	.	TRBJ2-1	TGTGCCACCAGCAGGGATTTGGCGGAGAGTGATGAGCAGTTCTTC	CATSRDLAESDEQFF
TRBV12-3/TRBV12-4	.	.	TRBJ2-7	TGTGCCAGTGGAGGGGATGCCTACGAGCAGTACTTC	CASGGDAYEQYF
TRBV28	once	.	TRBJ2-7	TGTGCCAGCAGTTTGCGGGAGCAGTACTTC	CASSLREQYF
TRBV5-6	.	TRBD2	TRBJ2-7	TGTGCCAGCAGCGGACTAGCGGGAGGTCCTTACGAGCAGTACTTC	CASSGLAGGPYEQYF
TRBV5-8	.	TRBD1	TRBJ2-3	TGTGCCAGTCCTAACCTACCCGGGACAGCCCGAGATACGCAGTATTTT	CASPNLPGTARDTQYF
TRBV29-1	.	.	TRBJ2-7	TGCAGCGTTGTCCCCGCACTAAGCTCCTACGAGCAGTACTTC	CSVVPALSSYEQYF
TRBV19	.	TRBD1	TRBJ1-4	TGTGCCAGTAGTATGGGGACAGGGTGGAGTGAAAAACTGTTTTTT	CASSMGTGWSEKLFF
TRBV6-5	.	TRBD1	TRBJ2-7	TGTGCCAGCAGATCCCCGACAGGGTACTACGAGCAGTACTTC	CASRSPTGYYEQYF
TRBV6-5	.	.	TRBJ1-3	TGTGCCAGCAGTTACGCGTCAGGAAACACCATATATTTT	CASSYASGNTIYF
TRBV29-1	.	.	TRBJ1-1	TGCAGCGTTGAAGTGGGTTCGGGGAAAAGGTACACTGAAGCTTTCTTT	CSVEVGSGKRYTEAFF
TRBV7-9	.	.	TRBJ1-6	TGTGCCAGCAGCCCGGAGGGTTCACCCCTCCACTTT	CASSPEGSPLHF
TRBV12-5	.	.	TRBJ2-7	TGTGCTAGTGGTTTGGTATCGGTGCCCTACGAGCAGTACTTC	CASGLVSVPYEQYF
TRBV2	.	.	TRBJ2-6	TGTGCCAGCAGTGAGCGGGCGGCGGGGGCCAACGTCCTGACTTTC	CASSERAAGANVLTF
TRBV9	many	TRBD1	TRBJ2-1	TGTGCCAGCAGCCCCTCCTACAGGGGCAATGAGCAGTTCTTC	CASSPSYRGNEQFF
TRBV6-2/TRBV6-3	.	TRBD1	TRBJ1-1	TGTGCCAGCAGTACACCGGGACAGATCATGAACACTGAAGCTTTCTTT	CASSTPGQIMNTEAFF
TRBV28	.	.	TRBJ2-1	TGTGCCAGCAGTTTTAAAAGGGGGATCGGGAATGAGCAGTTCTTC	CASSFKRGIGNEQFF
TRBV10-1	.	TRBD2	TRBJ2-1	TGCGCCAGCAGTGAGTCGGGTAGCGGGGTCTACAATGAGCAGTTCTTC	CASSESGSGVYNEQFF
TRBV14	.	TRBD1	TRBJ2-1	TGTGCCAGCAGCCCCACCACAGGGGGGTCTCGCGCTGAGCAGTTCTTC	CASSPTTGGSRAEQFF
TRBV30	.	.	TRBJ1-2	TGTGCCTGGAGTGTATCGGGGAACTATGGCTACACCTTC	CAWSVSGNYGYTF
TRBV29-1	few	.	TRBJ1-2	TGCAGCGTTCAGCAGGGGTATAACTATGGCTACACCTTC	CSVQQGYNYGYTF
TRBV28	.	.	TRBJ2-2	TGTGCCAGCAGTTTGACACAGAACACCGGGGAGCTGTTTTTT	CASSLTQNTGELFF
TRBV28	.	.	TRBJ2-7	TGTGCCAGCAGTTTGGGACACCTCTACGAGCAGTACTTC	CASSLGHLYEQYF
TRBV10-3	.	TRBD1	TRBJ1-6	TGTGCCACAAACCCGGGACAGGGGGCGAATTCACCCCTCCACTTT	CATNPGQGANSPLHF
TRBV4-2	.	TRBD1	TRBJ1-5	TGTGCCAGCAGCCAAATTCCGGGACAGGCATATAGCAATCAGCCCCAGCATTTT	CASSQIPGQAYSNQPQHF
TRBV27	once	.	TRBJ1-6	TGTGCCAGCAGCCGGACACGGAATTCACCCCTCCACTTT	CASSRTRNSPLHF
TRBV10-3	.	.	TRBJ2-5	TGTGCCATCAGTGAGTCGACAGGTCTGAAAGAGACCCAGTACTTC	CAISESTGLKETQYF
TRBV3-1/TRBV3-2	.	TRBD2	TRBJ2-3	TGTGCCAGCAGCCAACCCAGGACTAGCTCAGATACGCAGTATTTT	CASSQPRTSSDTQYF
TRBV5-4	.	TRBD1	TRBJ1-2	TGTGCCAGCAGACGGACAGGGGGATATGGCTACACCTTC	CASRRTGGYGYTF
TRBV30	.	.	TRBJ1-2	TGTGCCTGGAGTGTACGTAACCGCGGGGGCCTTGGCTACACCTTC	CAWSVRNRGGLGYTF
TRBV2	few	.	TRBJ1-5	TGTGCCAGCAGTGAAAGCTTGTATCAGCCCCAGCATTTT	CASSESLYQPQHF
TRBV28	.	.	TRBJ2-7	TGTGCCAGCAGTGTTAGACAGGTAGTCAACGAGCAGTACTTC	CASSVRQVVNEQYF
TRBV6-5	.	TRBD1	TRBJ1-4	TGTGCCAGCAGTTCCACAGGGGTTGCTAATGAAAAACTGTTTTTT	CASSSTGVANEKLFF